Here is one T cell receptor (beta chain) with its context. Its matching antigen is unknown. Separate cDNA molecules each had unique molecular identifiers attached to them. Via MiXCR, TCRdb re-called the 5' RACE reads, giving one row per CDR3 protein. The table lists some 80,000 distinct CDR3 sequences, around 12% of them singletons, with about a sixth in the top ten. CDR3 length: 12 residues. CDR1 and CDR2 (germline): SQVTM, ANQGSEA. The ends lost 7 bases at V and 4 bases at J; junction bases unmatched: 5. This record comes from a study of early T cells in non-severe SARS-CoV-2 infection. Study-level information: The chains were unpaired, and the sequenced material was bulk RNA from unsorted whole blood. Study results and limitations: Reliance on VDJdb matching favored anti-spike CD8 responses; private and CD4 specificities were missed.

The chain recombines TRBV29-1 with TRBJ2-5; 8 bases map to TRBD1. Sample: whole blood, taken at baseline. The TCR sequence derives from an adult who was a healthcare worker with PCR-confirmed SARS-CoV-2 infection or an uninfected control (not recorded which). The donor label of this sample is uncertain. CDR3 protein: CSAATGGETQYF. The CDR3 bases are TGCAGCGCCGCCACAGGGGGAGAGACCCAGTACTTC. The variable domain in full, with the rest retrieved from reference TRBV29-1 and TRBJ2-5, is SAVISQKPSRDICQRGTSLTIQCQVDSQVTMMFWYRQQPGQSLTLIATANQGSEATYESGFVIDKFPISRPNLTFSTLTVSNMSPEDSSIYLCSAATGGETQYFGPGTRLLVL.